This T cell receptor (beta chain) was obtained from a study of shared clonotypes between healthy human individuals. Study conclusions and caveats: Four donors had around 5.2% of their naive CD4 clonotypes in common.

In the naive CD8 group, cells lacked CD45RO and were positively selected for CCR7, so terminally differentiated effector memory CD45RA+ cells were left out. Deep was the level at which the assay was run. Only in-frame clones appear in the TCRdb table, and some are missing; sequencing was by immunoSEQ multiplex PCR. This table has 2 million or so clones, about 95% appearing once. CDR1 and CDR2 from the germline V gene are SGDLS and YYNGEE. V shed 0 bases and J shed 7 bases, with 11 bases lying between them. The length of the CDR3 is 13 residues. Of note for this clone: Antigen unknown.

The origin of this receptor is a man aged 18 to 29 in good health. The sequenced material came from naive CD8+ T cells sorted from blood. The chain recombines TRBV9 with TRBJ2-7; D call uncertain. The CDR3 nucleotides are TGTGCCAGCAGCGTAGATGGTTTCGGGGAGCAGTACTTC. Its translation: CASSVDGFGEQYF. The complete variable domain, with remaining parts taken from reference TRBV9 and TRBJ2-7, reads DSGVTQTPKHLITATGQRVTLRCSPRSGDLSVYWYQQSLDQGLQFLIQYYNGEERAKGNILERFSAQQFPDLHSELNLSSLELGDSALYFCASSVDGFGEQYFGPGTRLTVT.